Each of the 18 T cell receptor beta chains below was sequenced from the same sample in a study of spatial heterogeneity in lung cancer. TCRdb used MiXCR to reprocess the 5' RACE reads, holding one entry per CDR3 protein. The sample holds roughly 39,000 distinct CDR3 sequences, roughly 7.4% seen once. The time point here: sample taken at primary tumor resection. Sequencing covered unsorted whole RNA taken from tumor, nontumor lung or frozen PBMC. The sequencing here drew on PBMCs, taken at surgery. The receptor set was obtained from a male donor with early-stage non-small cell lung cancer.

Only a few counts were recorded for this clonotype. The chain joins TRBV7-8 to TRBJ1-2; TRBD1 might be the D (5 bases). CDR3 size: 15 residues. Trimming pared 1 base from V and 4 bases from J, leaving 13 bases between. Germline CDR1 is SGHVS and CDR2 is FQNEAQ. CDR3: CASSLVGDSTYGYTF. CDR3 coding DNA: TGTGCCAGCAGCTTAGTCGGGGACTCCACCTATGGCTACACCTTC.

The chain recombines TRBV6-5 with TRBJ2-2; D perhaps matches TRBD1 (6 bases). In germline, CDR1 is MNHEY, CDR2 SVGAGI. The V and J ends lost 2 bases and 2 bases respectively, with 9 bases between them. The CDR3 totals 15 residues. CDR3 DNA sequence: TGTGCCAGCAGTTACAGACAGGAAAACACCGGGGAGCTGTTTTTT. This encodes CASSYRQENTGELFF.

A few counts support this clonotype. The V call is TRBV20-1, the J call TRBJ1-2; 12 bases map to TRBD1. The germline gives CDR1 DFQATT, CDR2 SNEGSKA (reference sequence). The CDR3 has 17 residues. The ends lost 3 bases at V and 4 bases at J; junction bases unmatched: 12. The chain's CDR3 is CSASQTGQGARTYGYTF. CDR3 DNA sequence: TGCAGTGCTAGCCAAACGGGACAGGGGGCGCGTACCTATGGCTACACCTTC.

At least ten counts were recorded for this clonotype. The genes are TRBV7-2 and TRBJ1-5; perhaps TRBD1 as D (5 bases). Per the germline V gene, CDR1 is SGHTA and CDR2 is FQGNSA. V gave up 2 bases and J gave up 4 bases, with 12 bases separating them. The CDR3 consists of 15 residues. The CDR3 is CASSLTRTTNQPQHF. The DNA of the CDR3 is TGTGCCAGCAGCTTAACCAGGACAACTAATCAGCCCCAGCATTTT.

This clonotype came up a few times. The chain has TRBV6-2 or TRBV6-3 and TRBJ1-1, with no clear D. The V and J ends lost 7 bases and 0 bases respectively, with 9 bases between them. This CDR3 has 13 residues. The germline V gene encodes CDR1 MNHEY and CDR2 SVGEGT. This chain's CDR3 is CASKMQVNTEAFF. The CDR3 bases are TGTGCCAGCAAAATGCAGGTGAACACTGAAGCTTTCTTT.

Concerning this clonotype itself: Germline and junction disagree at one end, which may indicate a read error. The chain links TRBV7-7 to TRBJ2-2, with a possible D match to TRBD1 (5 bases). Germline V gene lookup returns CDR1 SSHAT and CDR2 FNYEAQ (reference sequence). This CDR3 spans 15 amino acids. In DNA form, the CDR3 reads TGTGCTAGCAGCTCTAACAGGCACGGCGCCGGGGAGCTGTTTTTT. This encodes CASSSNRHGAGELFF.

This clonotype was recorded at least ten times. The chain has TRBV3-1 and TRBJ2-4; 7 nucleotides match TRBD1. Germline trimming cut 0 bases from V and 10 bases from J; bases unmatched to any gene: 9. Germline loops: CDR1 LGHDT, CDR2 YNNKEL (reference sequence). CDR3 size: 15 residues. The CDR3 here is CASSQERYRGWIQYF. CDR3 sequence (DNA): TGTGCCAGCAGCCAAGAAAGGTACAGGGGTTGGATTCAGTACTTC.

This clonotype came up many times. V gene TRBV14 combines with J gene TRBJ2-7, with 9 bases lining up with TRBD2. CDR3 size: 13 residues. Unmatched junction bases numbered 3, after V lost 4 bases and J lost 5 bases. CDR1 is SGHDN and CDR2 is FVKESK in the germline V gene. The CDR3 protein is CASSRGLADEQYF. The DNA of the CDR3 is TGTGCCAGCAGCCGGGGACTAGCCGACGAGCAGTACTTC.

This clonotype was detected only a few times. The CDR3 sequence: CASSPTLGPQYF. The CDR3 DNA is TGTGCCAGTAGTCCCACCCTGGGACCGCAGTATTTT. This sequence joins TRBV19 and TRBJ2-3; D is perhaps TRBD1 or TRBD2 (5 bases each). Trimming cost V 5 bases and J 10 bases, with 13 bases left between them. CDR1 and CDR2 (germline): LNHDA, SQIVND (reference sequence). The CDR3 has 12 amino acids.

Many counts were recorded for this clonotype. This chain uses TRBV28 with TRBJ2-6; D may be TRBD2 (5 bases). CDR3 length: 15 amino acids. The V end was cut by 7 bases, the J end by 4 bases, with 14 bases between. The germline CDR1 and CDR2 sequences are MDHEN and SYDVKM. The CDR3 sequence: CASTPPGSGANVLTF. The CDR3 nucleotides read TGTGCCAGCACCCCACCGGGGTCGGGGGCCAACGTCCTGACTTTC.

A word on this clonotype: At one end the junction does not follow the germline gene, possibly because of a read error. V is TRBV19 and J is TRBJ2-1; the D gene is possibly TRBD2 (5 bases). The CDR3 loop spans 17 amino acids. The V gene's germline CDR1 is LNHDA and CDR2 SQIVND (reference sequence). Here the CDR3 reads CASSSRSGIASHNEQFF. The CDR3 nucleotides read TGTGCCAGTAGTTCTCGCTCGGGGATTGCCTCCCACAATGAGCAGTTCTTC.

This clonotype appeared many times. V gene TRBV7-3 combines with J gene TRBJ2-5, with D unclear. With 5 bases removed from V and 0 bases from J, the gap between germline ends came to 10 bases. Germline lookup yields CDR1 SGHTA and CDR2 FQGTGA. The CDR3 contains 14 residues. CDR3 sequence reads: CASSADGHQETQYF. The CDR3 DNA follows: TGTGCCAGCAGCGCGGACGGACACCAAGAGACCCAGTACTTC.

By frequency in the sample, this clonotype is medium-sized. CDR3 protein: CASSPNLFQGVFYEQYV. The CDR3 bases are TGTGCCAGCAGCCCGAATCTTTTCCAGGGGGTATTCTACGAGCAGTACGTC. The V call is TRBV7-9, the J call TRBJ2-7; 7 bases map to TRBD1. V was clipped by 5 bases and J by 3 bases; unmatched bases: 16. Germline-derived CDR1 and CDR2 are SEHNR and FQNEAQ (reference sequence). The CDR3 consists of 17 residues.

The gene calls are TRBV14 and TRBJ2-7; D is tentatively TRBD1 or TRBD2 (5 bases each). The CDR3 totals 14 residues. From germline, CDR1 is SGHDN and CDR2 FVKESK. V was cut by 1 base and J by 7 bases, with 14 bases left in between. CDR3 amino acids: CASSQGDGKGEQYF. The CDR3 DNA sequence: TGTGCCAGCAGCCAAGGTGACGGGAAGGGGGAGCAGTACTTC.

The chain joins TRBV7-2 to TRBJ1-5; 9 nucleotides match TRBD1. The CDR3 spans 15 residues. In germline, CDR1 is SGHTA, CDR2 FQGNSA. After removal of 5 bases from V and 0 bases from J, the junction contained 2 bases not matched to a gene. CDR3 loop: CASSPGQGSNQPQHF. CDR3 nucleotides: TGTGCCAGCAGCCCGGGACAGGGTAGCAATCAGCCCCAGCATTTT.

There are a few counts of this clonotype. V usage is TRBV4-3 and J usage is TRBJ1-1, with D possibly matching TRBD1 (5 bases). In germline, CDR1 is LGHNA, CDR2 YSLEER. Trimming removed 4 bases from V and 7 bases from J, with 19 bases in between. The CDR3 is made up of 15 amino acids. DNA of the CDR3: TGCGCCAGCAGCCGAAGTACCGGGACTATGAGTGAAGCTTTCTTT. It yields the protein CASSRSTGTMSEAFF.

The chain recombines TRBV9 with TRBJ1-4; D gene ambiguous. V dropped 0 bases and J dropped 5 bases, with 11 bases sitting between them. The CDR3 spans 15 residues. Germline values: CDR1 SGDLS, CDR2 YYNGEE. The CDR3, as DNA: TGTGCCAGCAGCGTAGGAGACAACCTCAATGAAAAACTGTTTTTT. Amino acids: CASSVGDNLNEKLFF.

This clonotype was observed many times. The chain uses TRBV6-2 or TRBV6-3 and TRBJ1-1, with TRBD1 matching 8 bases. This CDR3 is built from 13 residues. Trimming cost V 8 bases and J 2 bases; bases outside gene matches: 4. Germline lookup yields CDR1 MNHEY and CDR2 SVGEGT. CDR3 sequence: CASGTGTNTEAFF. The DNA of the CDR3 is TGTGCCAGCGGGACAGGCACAAACACTGAAGCTTTCTTT.